The clone carrying this TCR beta chain was detected many times. Antigen specificity is unknown. Source study methods: Between-group CDR3 differences, defined by clinicopathological status, yielded a distant-metastasis classifier for papillary thyroid cancer. TCRdb re-clonotyped the PCR reads through MiXCR. The V and J calls were not made by the authors but by TCRdb's processing. The top ten clones hold approximately 10% of a sample with about 93,000 clones, about 13% of them seen once. Thyroid surgery was performed in patients who had received no treatment beforehand. The sample originates from a study of metastatic and nonmetastatic thyroid tumors. Study summary: Comparison of repertoires was carried out across blood and tumor or nodule tissue from malignant and benign thyroid patients.

Findings of the study overall: Significantly higher TCR beta diversity was reportedly seen in malignant thyroid tumors than benign nodules, in blood and tumor.

V shed 6 bases and J shed 2 bases, with 22 bases lying between them. Per germline, CDR1 LGHNA and CDR2 YNFKEQ. CDR3 length equals 17 residues. Sequenced material: blood. The chain employs TRBV4-2 and TRBJ1-2, with D hard to call. The TCR comes from a female donor with papillary thyroid cancer or a benign thyroid nodule (not recorded which). Some clones in this sample may be carry-over from other donors' samples. Here the CDR3 reads CASSHNSGQTINYGYTF. The DNA of the CDR3 is TGTGCCAGCAGTCATAACTCCGGGCAAACGATCAACTATGGCTACACCTTC.